This T cell receptor beta chain appears in the sequencing data of a study of T-cell reconstitution after alpha-beta-depleted transplantation in children. Overall study results and limits: Surviving recipient cells, namely T cells and thymic progenitors, were the source of high day-60 TCRbeta diversity in some patients. The origin of alpha-beta T cells about two months after transplant was reportedly several hundred expanded graft clones. Newly produced T cells mostly accounted for T-cell counts and diversity one year post-transplant.

Using unique molecular identifiers, the investigators prepared the TCRbeta library. From the PCR reads, TCRdb called clonotypes with MiXCR, one entry per CDR3 protein. The sample carries about 110,000 distinct CDR3 sequences, 6.4% recorded once. The germline gives CDR1 SGHAT, CDR2 FQNNGV. V was cut by 3 bases and J by 6 bases, with 7 bases left in between. CDR3 length: 12 residues. This clonotype was counted ten times or more. Its antigen is not known. The specimen comprised PBMCs, mostly from graft donor cells, sampled 360 days after TCRalphabeta/CD19-depleted stem cell transplant. The chain couples TRBV11-2 to TRBJ2-3; D unclear. The TCR comes from a male patient under 10 years old who had a stem cell transplant for acute lymphoblastic leukemia, so the T cells may come from the graft donor. CDR3 in DNA: TGTGCCAGCAGCTTGTCTTGGGATACGCAGTATTTT. Translation gives CASSLSWDTQYF.